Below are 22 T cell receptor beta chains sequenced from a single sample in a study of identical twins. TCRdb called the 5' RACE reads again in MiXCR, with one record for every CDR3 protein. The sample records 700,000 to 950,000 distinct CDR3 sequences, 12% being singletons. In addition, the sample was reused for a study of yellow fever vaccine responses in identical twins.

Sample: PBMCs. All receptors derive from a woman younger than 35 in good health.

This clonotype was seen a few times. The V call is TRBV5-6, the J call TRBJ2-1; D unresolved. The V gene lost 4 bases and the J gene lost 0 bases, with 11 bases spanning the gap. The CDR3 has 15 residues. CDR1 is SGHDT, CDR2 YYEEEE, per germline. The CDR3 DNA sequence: TGTGCCAGCAGCAGCTGGCGGAGCTCCTACAATGAGCAGTTCTTC. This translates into CASSSWRSSYNEQFF.

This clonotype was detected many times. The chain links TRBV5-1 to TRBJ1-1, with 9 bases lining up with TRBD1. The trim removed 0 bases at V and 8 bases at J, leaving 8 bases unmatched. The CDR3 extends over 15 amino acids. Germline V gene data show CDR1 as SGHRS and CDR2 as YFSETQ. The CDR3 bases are TGCGCCAGCAGCTTGGAGGGACAGGGACTACACGAAGCTTTCTTT. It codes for CASSLEGQGLHEAFF. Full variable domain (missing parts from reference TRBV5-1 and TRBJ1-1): KAGVTQTPRYLIKTRGQQVTLSCSPISGHRSVSWYQQTPGQGLQFLFEYFSETQRNKGNFPGRFSGRQFSNSRSEMNVSTLELGDSALYLCASSLEGQGLHEAFFGQGTRLTVV.

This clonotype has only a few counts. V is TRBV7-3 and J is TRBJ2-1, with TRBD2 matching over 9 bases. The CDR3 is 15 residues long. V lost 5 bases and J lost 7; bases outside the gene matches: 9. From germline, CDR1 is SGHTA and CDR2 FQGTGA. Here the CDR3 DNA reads TGTGCCAGCAGCCTCAGCCGGACTAGCGTGAATGAGCAGTTCTTC. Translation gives CASSLSRTSVNEQFF.

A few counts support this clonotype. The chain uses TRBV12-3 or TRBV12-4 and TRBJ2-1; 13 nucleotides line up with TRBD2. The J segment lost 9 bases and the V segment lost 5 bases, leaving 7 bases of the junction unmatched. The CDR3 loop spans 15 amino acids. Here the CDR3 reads CASSPGLAGRVEQFF. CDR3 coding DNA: TGTGCCAGCAGTCCGGGACTAGCGGGAAGGGTTGAGCAGTTCTTC.

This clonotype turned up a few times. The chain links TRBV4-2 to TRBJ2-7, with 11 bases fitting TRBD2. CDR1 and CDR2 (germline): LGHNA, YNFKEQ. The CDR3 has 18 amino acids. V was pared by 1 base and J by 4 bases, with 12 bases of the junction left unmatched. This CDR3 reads CASSQATSGSVGTYEQYF. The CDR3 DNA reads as TGTGCCAGCAGCCAAGCCACTAGCGGGAGTGTCGGTACGTACGAGCAGTACTTC.

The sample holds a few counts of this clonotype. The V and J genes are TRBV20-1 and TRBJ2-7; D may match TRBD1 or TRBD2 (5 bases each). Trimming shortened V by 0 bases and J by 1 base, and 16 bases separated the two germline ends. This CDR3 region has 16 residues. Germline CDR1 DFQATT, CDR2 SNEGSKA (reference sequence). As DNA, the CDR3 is TGCAGTGCTAGAGATCGGAATCCGGGACGGTCCTACGAGCAGTACTTC. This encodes CSARDRNPGRSYEQYF.

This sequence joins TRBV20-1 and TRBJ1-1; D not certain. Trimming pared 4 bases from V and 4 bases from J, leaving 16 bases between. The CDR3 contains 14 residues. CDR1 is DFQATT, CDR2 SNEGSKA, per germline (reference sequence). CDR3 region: CSANGRPPSTEAFF. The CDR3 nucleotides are TGCAGTGCTAACGGGAGGCCTCCAAGCACTGAAGCTTTCTTT.

In nucleotides, the CDR3 is TGCGCCAGCAGCCAAAGACTAGCGGGGTACTCCGGGGAGCTGTTTTTT. The encoded protein is CASSQRLAGYSGELFF. The genes are TRBV4-1 and TRBJ2-2; 11 bases are a match to TRBD2. With V trimmed by 2 bases and J by 6 bases, 5 bases remained unmatched. The length of the CDR3 is 16 residues. The germline gives CDR1 MGHRA, CDR2 YSYEKL.

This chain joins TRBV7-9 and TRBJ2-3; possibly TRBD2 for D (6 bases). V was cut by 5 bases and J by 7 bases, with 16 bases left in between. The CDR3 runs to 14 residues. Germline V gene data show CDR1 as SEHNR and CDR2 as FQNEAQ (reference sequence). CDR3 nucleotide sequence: TGTGCCAGCAGCCCCCGGGCGGGGAGGTATACGCAGTATTTT. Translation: CASSPRAGRYTQYF. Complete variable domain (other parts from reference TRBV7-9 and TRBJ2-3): DTGVSQNPRHKITKRGQNVTFRCDPISEHNRLYWYRQTLGQGPEFLTYFQNEAQLEKSRLLSDRFSAERPKGSFSTLEIQRTEQGDSAMYLCASSPRAGRYTQYFGPGTRLTVL.

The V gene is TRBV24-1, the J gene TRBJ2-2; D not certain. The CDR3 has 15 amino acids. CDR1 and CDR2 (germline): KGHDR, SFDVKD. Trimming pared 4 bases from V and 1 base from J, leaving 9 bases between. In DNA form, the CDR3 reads TGTGCCACCAGTGACCACGACGAGAACACCGGGGAGCTGTTTTTT. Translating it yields CATSDHDENTGELFF.

The chain's CDR3 is CATSRDALYGYTF. DNA for the CDR3: TGTGCCACCAGCAGAGATGCCCTATATGGCTACACCTTC. The V call is TRBV15, the J call TRBJ1-2; no clear D. There are 13 residues in the CDR3. Trimming removed 0 bases from V and 5 bases from J, with 7 bases in between. Germline V gene lookup returns CDR1 LNHNV and CDR2 YYDKDF (reference sequence).

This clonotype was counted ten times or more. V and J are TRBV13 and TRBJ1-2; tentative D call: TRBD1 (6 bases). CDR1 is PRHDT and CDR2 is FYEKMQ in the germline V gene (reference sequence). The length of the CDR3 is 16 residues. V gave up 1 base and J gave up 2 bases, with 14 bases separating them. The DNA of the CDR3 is TGTGCCAGCAGCTTAGATTCGAACAGGGTGAACTATGGCTACACCTTC. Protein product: CASSLDSNRVNYGYTF. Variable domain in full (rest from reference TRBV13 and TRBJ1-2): AAGVIQSPRHLIKEKRETATLKCYPIPRHDTVYWYQQGPGQDPQFLISFYEKMQSDKGSIPDRFSAQQFSDYHSELNMSSLELGDSALYFCASSLDSNRVNYGYTFGSGTRLTVV.

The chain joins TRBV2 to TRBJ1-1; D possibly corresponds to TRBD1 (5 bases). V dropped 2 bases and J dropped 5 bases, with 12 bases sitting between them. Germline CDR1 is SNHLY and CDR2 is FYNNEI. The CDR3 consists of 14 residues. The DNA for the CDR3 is TGTGCCAGCAGTGAAATTATGGGGGAGACTGAAGCTTTCTTT. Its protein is CASSEIMGETEAFF.

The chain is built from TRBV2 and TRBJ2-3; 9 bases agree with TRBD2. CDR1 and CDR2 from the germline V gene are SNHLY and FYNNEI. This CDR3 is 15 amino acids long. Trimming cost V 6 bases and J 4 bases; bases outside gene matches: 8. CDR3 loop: CASSVTSGSPDTQYF. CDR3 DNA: TGTGCCAGCAGCGTAACTAGCGGGTCACCAGATACGCAGTATTTT.

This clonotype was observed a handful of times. The CDR3 DNA reads as TGTGCCAGCAGCCCTGGGACTAGCGGGAGGTACAGGGAGACCCAGTACTTC. Translating gives CASSPGTSGRYRETQYF. The chain is built from TRBV7-9 and TRBJ2-5, with 15 bases matching TRBD2. The CDR3 contains 17 residues. The V and J ends lost 5 bases and 5 bases, in that order; junction bases with no gene match: 9. Per the germline V gene, CDR1 is SEHNR and CDR2 is FQNEAQ (reference sequence).

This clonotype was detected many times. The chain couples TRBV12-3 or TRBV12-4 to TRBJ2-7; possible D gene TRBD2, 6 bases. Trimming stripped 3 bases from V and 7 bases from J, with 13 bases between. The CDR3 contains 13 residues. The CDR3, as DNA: TGTGCCAGCAGTTTGGCCGGGACTGGGGAGCAGTACGTC. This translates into CASSLAGTGEQYV.

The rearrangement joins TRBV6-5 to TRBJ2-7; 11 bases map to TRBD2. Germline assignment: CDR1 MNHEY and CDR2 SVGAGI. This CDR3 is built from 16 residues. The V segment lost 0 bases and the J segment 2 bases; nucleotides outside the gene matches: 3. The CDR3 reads CASSYSGTSGAYEQYF. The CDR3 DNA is TGTGCCAGCAGTTACTCCGGGACTAGCGGAGCCTACGAGCAGTACTTC.

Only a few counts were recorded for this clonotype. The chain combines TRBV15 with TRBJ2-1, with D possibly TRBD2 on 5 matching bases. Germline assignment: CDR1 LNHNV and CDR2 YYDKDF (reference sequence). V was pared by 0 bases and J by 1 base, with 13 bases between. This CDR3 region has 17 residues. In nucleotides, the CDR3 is TGTGCCACCAGCAGAGATGAGGTAGGAGGATCCTACAATGAGCAGTTCTTC. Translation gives CATSRDEVGGSYNEQFF.

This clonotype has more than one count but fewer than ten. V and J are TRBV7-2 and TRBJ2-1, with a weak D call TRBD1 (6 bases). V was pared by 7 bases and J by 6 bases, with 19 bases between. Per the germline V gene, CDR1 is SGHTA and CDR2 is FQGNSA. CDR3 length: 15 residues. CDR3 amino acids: CASKRPDRISNEQFF. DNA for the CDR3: TGTGCCAGCAAAAGGCCGGACAGAATCTCCAATGAGCAGTTCTTC. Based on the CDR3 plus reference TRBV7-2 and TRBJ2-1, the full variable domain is GAGVSQSPSNKVTEKGKDVELRCDPISGHTALYWYRQSLGQGLEFLIYFQGNSAPDKSGLPSDRFSAERTGGSVSTLTIQRTQQEDSAVYLCASKRPDRISNEQFFGPGTRLTVL.

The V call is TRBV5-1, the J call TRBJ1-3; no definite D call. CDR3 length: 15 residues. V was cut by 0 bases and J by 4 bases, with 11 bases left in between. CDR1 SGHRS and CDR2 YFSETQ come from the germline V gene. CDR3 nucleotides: TGCGCCAGCAGCTTGGATGCAGGAAGGGGAAACACCATATATTTT. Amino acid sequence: CASSLDAGRGNTIYF. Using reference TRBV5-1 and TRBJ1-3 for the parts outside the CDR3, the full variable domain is KAGVTQTPRYLIKTRGQQVTLSCSPISGHRSVSWYQQTPGQGLQFLFEYFSETQRNKGNFPGRFSGRQFSNSRSEMNVSTLELGDSALYLCASSLDAGRGNTIYFGEGSWLTVV.

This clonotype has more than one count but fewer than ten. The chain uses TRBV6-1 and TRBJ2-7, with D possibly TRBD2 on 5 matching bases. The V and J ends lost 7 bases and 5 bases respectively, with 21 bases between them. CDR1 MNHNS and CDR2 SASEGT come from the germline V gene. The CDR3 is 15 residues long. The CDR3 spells CASTLSPGKAHEQYV. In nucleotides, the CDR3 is TGTGCCAGCACCTTATCTCCGGGGAAAGCTCACGAGCAGTACGTC.

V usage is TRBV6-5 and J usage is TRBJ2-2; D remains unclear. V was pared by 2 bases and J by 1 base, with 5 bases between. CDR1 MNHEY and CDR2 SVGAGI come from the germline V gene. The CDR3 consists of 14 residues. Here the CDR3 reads CASSYNENTGELFF. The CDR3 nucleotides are TGTGCCAGCAGTTACAACGAGAACACCGGGGAGCTGTTTTTT.